Presented here are 26 T cell receptor beta chains from one specimen sequenced in a study of T cells expressing NK-cell markers. One entry per CDR3 protein, without DNA, is what TCRdb gives after re-calling the 5' RACE reads. This sample's table has some 390,000 distinct CDR3 sequences. The specimen was blood T cells: a sorted CD56 or NKG2C T cell subset, CD4+ or CD8+ T cells, or bulk PBMC T cells (not recorded which). The receptor set was obtained from a woman aged 45-59 years in good health.

This chain uses TRBV10-3 with TRBJ2-1; TCRdb lists TRBD2, though no DNA is available to test this call. This CDR3 is 12 amino acids long. Germline CDR1 is ENHRY and CDR2 is SYGVKD. The CDR3 loop reads CAISGPGLEQFF.

V usage is TRBV19 and J usage is TRBJ2-2. This CDR3 is 12 amino acids long. The germline V gene has CDR1 LNHDA and CDR2 SQIVND (reference sequence). The CDR3: CASSPFDGELFF.

The chain uses TRBV29-1 and TRBJ2-4; TCRdb reports TRBD2, a call that lacks DNA to check it against. The CDR3 is 17 amino acids. Germline CDR1 reads SQVTM; CDR2 reads ANQGSEA. CDR3 region: CSVGGTSGGASKNIQYF. The whole variable domain, filled in from reference TRBV29-1 and TRBJ2-4, reads SAVISQKPSRDICQRGTSLTIQCQVDSQVTMMFWYRQQPGQSLTLIATANQGSEATYESGFVIDKFPISRPNLTFSTLTVSNMSPEDSSIYLCSVGGTSGGASKNIQYFGAGTRLSVL.

The V gene is TRBV7-3, the J gene TRBJ1-1; the TCRdb D gene call, TRBD1, has no DNA to confirm it. The germline V gene has CDR1 SGHTA and CDR2 FQGTGA. CDR3 length equals 14 residues. The CDR3 here is CASSPALGSTEAFF.

This chain joins TRBV28 and TRBJ2-3; TCRdb gives TRBD2 as the D gene, but with no DNA this cannot be confirmed. This CDR3 has 20 residues. The germline gives CDR1 MDHEN, CDR2 SYDVKM. CDR3 sequence reads: CASSPRTSGRAHRLTDTQYF. Complete variable domain (other parts from reference TRBV28 and TRBJ2-3): DVKVTQSSRYLVKRTGEKVFLECVQDMDHENMFWYRQDPGLGLRLIYFSYDVKMKEKGDIPEGYSVSREKKERFSLILESASTNQTSMYLCASSPRTSGRAHRLTDTQYFGPGTRLTVL.

V is TRBV29-1 and J is TRBJ2-3; the TCRdb D gene call, TRBD2, has no DNA to confirm it. The CDR3 runs 14 residues. Germline-derived CDR1 and CDR2 are SQVTM and ANQGSEA. This CDR3 is CSVEGLAEIDTQYF.

This rearrangement joins TRBV7-9 to TRBJ2-7; TCRdb indicates TRBD2, and absent DNA this call remains unverified. The CDR3 has 16 residues. Per the germline V gene, CDR1 is SEHNR and CDR2 is FQNEAQ (reference sequence). CDR3 in amino acids: CASSSPTSGRFDEQYF.

The chain carries TRBV10-3 and TRBJ1-2; TCRdb's D call, TRBD1, is unchecked because there is no DNA. The CDR3 sequence is 16 residues long. The germline gives CDR1 ENHRY, CDR2 SYGVKD. CDR3: CAISDGGGLDNYGYTF.

CDR3 protein: CASSFRRTGRDTEAFF. The chain joins TRBV11-3 to TRBJ1-1; TCRdb lists TRBD1, though no DNA is available to test this call. This CDR3 has 16 residues. The germline gives CDR1 SGHNT, CDR2 YENEEA.

The V call is TRBV7-3, the J call TRBJ2-2; no DNA is available, so the TRBD1 call from TCRdb remains unchecked. Germline V gene sequence: CDR1 SGHTA, CDR2 FQGTGA. The CDR3 has 15 residues. The CDR3 sequence: CASSAQGAGTGELFF.

The chain carries TRBV20-1 and TRBJ1-1; the TCRdb call, TRBD1, lacks DNA for checking. The CDR3 has 11 residues. The V gene's germline CDR1 is DFQATT and CDR2 SNEGSKA (reference sequence). The CDR3 loop is CSATFTGRAFF.

V usage is TRBV19 and J usage is TRBJ2-5; TCRdb's D call of TRBD2 is untestable without DNA. The V gene's germline CDR1 is LNHDA and CDR2 SQIVND (reference sequence). The CDR3 is 16 amino acids. CDR3 residues: CASSPGTSGSRETQYF.

The chain joins TRBV11-2 to TRBJ2-1; lacking DNA, the TRBD2 call made by TCRdb goes unchecked. The CDR3 spans 16 residues. Germline CDR1 SGHAT, CDR2 FQNNGV. CDR3 amino acids: CASSLGAVFTYNEQFF.

This chain connects TRBV3-1 to TRBJ1-6; TCRdb's D call, TRBD1, is unchecked because there is no DNA. CDR1 LGHDT and CDR2 YNNKEL come from the germline V gene (reference sequence). This CDR3 region has 14 residues. CDR3: CASSDRGLNSPLHF.

This chain links TRBV19 with TRBJ2-2; there is no DNA to check the TCRdb D call of TRBD2. This CDR3 contains 13 residues. The germline CDR1 and CDR2 sequences are LNHDA and SQIVND (reference sequence). The CDR3 sequence: CATLAGITGELFF.

This chain joins TRBV7-8 and TRBJ2-5; TCRdb's assignment of TRBD2 cannot be checked, as there is no DNA. There are 17 residues in the CDR3. Germline assignment: CDR1 SGHVS and CDR2 FQNEAQ. CDR3 protein: CASSLRLAGGPQETQYF.

V usage is TRBV7-2 and J usage is TRBJ2-3. This CDR3 contains 12 residues. Looked up from germline, CDR1 is SGHTA and CDR2 is FQGNSA. CDR3 amino acids: CASAWPTDTQYF.

The rearrangement joins TRBV3-1 to TRBJ2-5; TCRdb outputs TRBD1, but without DNA this stays unchecked. CDR3 length equals 14 residues. Per germline, CDR1 LGHDT and CDR2 YNNKEL (reference sequence). The chain's CDR3 is CASSQGVGAETQYF.

V gene TRBV5-1 combines with J gene TRBJ2-3; checking the TCRdb D call of TRBD2 is not possible without DNA. The CDR3 runs 17 residues. Germline V gives CDR1 SGHRS, CDR2 YFSETQ. CDR3 in amino acids: CASREGTQKLGTDTQYF.

This chain connects TRBV6-1 to TRBJ2-1; checking the TCRdb D call of TRBD2 is not possible without DNA. Germline-derived CDR1 and CDR2 are MNHNS and SASEGT. The CDR3 length is 12 residues. The CDR3 loop reads CASGLAGGEQFF.

CDR3 residues: CASSQADQETQYF. The chain has TRBV18 and TRBJ2-5. The germline V gene has CDR1 KGHSH and CDR2 LQKENI. CDR3 length: 13 residues.

The chain uses TRBV29-1 and TRBJ1-2. Germline V gene data show CDR1 as SQVTM and CDR2 as ANQGSEA. This CDR3 contains 11 residues. The CDR3 protein is CSVTRGDGYTF.

V usage is TRBV3-1 and J usage is TRBJ2-1; no DNA is available, so the TRBD1 call from TCRdb remains unchecked. CDR3 length: 13 residues. From germline, CDR1 is LGHDT and CDR2 YNNKEL (reference sequence). CDR3 sequence reads: CASGRQSNNEQFF.

V gene TRBV20-1 combines with J gene TRBJ2-1; the TRBD2 assignment by TCRdb is unverifiable without DNA. CDR3 length equals 12 residues. Germline CDR1 DFQATT, CDR2 SNEGSKA (reference sequence). The CDR3 loop reads CSVDAGNNEQFF.

This rearrangement joins TRBV5-1 to TRBJ2-1; the D call from TCRdb, TRBD2, cannot be confirmed without DNA. CDR3 length: 16 residues. Germline V gene lookup returns CDR1 SGHRS and CDR2 YFSETQ. This CDR3 is CASSLDGPSSYNEQFF.

V usage is TRBV7-8 and J usage is TRBJ2-1; TCRdb reports TRBD1, a call that lacks DNA to check it against. Germline CDR1 SGHVS, CDR2 FQNEAQ. The CDR3 loop spans 16 amino acids. CDR3 region: CASSSRTGDPYNEQFF.